Listed below are T cell receptor beta chains from one sample, sequenced in a study of molecular identifiers for immune sequencing clone quantification. TCRdb fed the PCR reads into MiXCR, producing one record per CDR3 protein. The sample contains roughly 300,000 distinct CDR3 sequences, roughly 24% of which appear only once. Input material: naive CD8+ T cells from blood, with Jurkat cell RNA spiked in. These TCRs come from a human donor in good health. Some libraries in this study had Jurkat cell RNA spiked in. Each CDR3 is given with its conserved first and last residue. A D gene is named only where the DNA matches it firmly. Not all rows give a size; the values are once, few, many and, for expanded clones, a class.

j_gene	v_gene	d_gene	abundance	CDR3aa	CDR3nt
TRBJ2-5	TRBV29-1	TRBD2	few	CSGSLAGKETQYF	TGCAGCGGATCACTAGCGGGGAAAGAGACCCAGTACTTC
TRBJ2-3	TRBV7-6	.	many	CASSLKGGTDTQYF	TGTGCCAGCAGCCTAAAAGGGGGCACAGATACGCAGTATTTT
TRBJ2-2	TRBV5-6	TRBD1	few	CASSLEIHPGQGAVGELFF	TGTGCCAGCAGCTTGGAAATTCACCCGGGACAGGGGGCGGTCGGGGAGCTGTTTTTT
TRBJ1-3	TRBV3-1	.	.	CASSPLTYPANTIYF	TGTGCCAGCAGTCCCCTGACATACCCGGCAAACACCATATATTTT
TRBJ2-7	TRBV27	TRBD2	few	CASSLSGGVGYEQYF	TGTGCCAGCAGTTTAAGCGGGGGTGTAGGCTACGAGCAGTACTTC
TRBJ1-1	TRBV7-9	.	many	CASSPFIGENTEAFF	TGTGCCAGCAGCCCCTTTATAGGGGAGAACACTGAAGCTTTCTTT
TRBJ2-6	TRBV4-3	TRBD1	.	CASSLDRVSSGANVLPF	TGCGCCAGCAGTTTGGACAGGGTTAGCTCTGGGGCCAACGTCCTGCCTTTC
TRBJ1-5	TRBV6-1	.	many	CASSEDVGRNQPQHF	TGTGCCAGCAGTGAAGACGTTGGAAGAAATCAGCCCCAGCATTTT
TRBJ1-5	TRBV28	.	many	CASSQDRFDQPQHF	TGTGCCAGCAGCCAAGACAGGTTCGATCAGCCCCAGCATTTT
TRBJ2-1	TRBV7-6	.	many	CASSLTGGDYNEQFF	TGTGCCAGCAGCCTCACTGGCGGAGATTACAATGAGCAGTTCTTC
TRBJ2-7	TRBV6-2/TRBV6-3	.	many	CASTTGFGDYEQYF	TGTGCCAGCACCACAGGGTTCGGGGATTACGAGCAGTACTTC
TRBJ2-7	TRBV5-1	.	many	CASNEHRAGLSYEQYF	TGCGCCAGCAATGAACACCGGGCAGGCTTATCCTACGAGCAGTACTTC
TRBJ2-3	TRBV4-1	.	many	CASSPDLLASTDTQYF	TGCGCCAGCAGCCCAGACCTACTAGCATCTACAGATACGCAGTATTTT
TRBJ2-2	TRBV7-9	.	many	CASSPPRGSRGLFF	TGTGCCAGCAGCCCGCCAAGGGGCTCCCGGGGGCTGTTTTTT
TRBJ2-2	TRBV7-9	.	.	CACSAGFVAGELFF	TGTGCCTGCAGCGCAGGGTTTGTCGCCGGGGAGCTGTTTTTT